This T cell receptor (beta chain) was identified in a study of shared clonotypes between healthy human individuals (TCRdb year 2020). With regard to the full study: The cohort comprised two women and a few men aged 18 to 49 years. Blood TCR repertoires of a handful of healthy adults were deeply sequenced to estimate repertoire size and the extent of clonotype sharing between individuals. For each donor, CD4 naive and CD4 memory were each run on three plates, CD8 naive on two plates, and CD8 memory on one plate. To increase sequencing depth and limit assay-specific biases, TCR repertoire library preparation and sequencing were carried out by different laboratories using diverse techniques. Per donor, leukapheresis produced somewhere between about 0.94 and 9.5 billion PBMCs. Overall results and qualifications from the work: Clonotypes shared by all four sorted-subset donors showed higher generation probabilities than non-shared clonotypes. Sampling was limited to blood, and TCR repertoires in tissue likely differ from TCR repertoires in blood. Because the study included a small number of donors, the genetic and exposure-history diversity represented was limited. Estimated clonotype richness was generally larger for naive than for memory subsets. Rarefaction of sorted-subset datasets indicated incomplete sequencing despite the large sequencing depth. When four donors were compared, the shared fraction of clonotypes was approximately 5% for naive CD4, roughly 3.3% for naive CD8, 2.3% for memory CD4, and 0.4% for memory CD8. Pairwise subsampling indicated that sequencing depth was expected to affect the degree of clonotype sharing among donors.

For the CD8 naive samples, CD45RO-negative cells were positively selected for CCR7, yielding a CD45RA+CCR7+ population from which TemRA cells were excluded. The donors were healthy, HIV-negative adults with no recently reported acute infections or vaccinations. All donors were Caucasian adults living in Nashville, Tennessee, USA. Blood was collected by leukapheresis, and PBMCs were isolated by Ficoll-Histopaque density gradient centrifugation and then cryopreserved in liquid nitrogen vapor phase. Analytical flow cytometry was used to check the purity and quantity of every magnetically sorted T cell population. Each sorted fraction had its genomic DNA isolated and then quantified by UV absorbance on a Nanodrop 2000c. Using the deep immunoSEQ assay, TCR CDR3 regions were amplified from genomic DNA by multiplex PCR. Extracted genomic DNA from each cell subset was distributed evenly across all wells of several immunoSEQ 96-well plates, and each plate was treated as a replicate. Each replicate PCR for sorted subsets received about 180 ng genomic DNA, equal to some 32,000 T cell genomes. Purified libraries were quantified with a Qubit 3.0 fluorometer, sized on a Bioanalyzer 2100, and re-quantified with the KAPA Library Quantification kit. A separate single-read 150-cycle Illumina NextSeq 550 flow cell was used to sequence each immunoSEQ 96-well plate. The paper's data handling went like this. Because the immunoSEQ output held only junctional sequences and lacked quality scores, the filtering could not match the filtering applied to full-length reads. To assign V/J genes and CDR3, sequences were annotated against IMGT germline references using PyIR, a Python wrapper for IgBLAST v1.9. Any read was removed if the V/J assignment was weak (E-value above 1e-6), the CDR3 was missing, or the read contained stop codons, out-of-frame junctions, or ambiguous translated residues. V3J clonotypes were defined as sequences sharing an identical inferred V gene, J gene, and CDR3 amino acid sequence. Percentage overlap between repertoires was calculated by dividing the number of shared unique clonotypes by the size of the smaller repertoire. Repertoire richness was assessed with RTK rarefaction, the Chao1 estimator, and Recon v2.1 estimates of unobserved clonotypes. OLGA was used to compute generation probabilities for all TCRbeta clonotypes that the gDNA method yielded from a handful of donors. Drawn from immuneACCESS, this table holds only the in-frame rearrangements with V and J called that TCRdb kept. Clones are partly lost; checked studies trace under half to an unresolved V gene and leave the rest unexplained. V and J calls and clone size are those listed in that table; D and trimming were worked out from the DNA. Counted in this sample were about 750,000 clones; 90% to 95% of them appeared once. The ten largest clones add up to approximately 25% of the sample.

This clone occurred a few times. Its antigen remains undetermined. No much larger clone is present one base from it, and per-base qualities are unavailable. The germline V gene encodes CDR1 MDHEN and CDR2 SYDVKM. The CDR3 measures 18 amino acids from cysteine to phenylalanine. The sequence is cut down to CDR3 DNA, 54 bases in frame from base 1. At the junction V is shortened by 5 bases and J by 0 bases; bases outside the gene matches: 5. Material for sequencing was naive CD8+ T cells sorted from blood. The meaning of the sample's cell subset or site label: CD45RA+CCR7+. The TCR originated in a man aged 30 to 39 in good health. The chain links TRBV28 with TRBJ2-1; 15 nucleotides in the junction match TRBD2. The CDR3 reads as follows: CASSGLAGGISSYNEQFF. Read as DNA, the sequence is TGTGCCAGCAGTGGACTAGCGGGAGGGATTAGCTCCTACAATGAGCAGTTCTTC.